This T cell receptor beta chain was captured by sequencing in a study of blood T cell repertoires in COVID-19. At the level of the study: Specimens from acute and convalescent COVID-19 originated in the United States, Italy and Spain. PBMCs, B-cell-depleted T cells, or T cells provided the cDNA or gDNA that made up the material.

Assay: immunoSEQ multiplex PCR; the TCRdb copy retains only in-frame clones and omits some. The sample lists fewer than 200,000 clones, roughly four fifths occurring once. Seattle patient enrollment occurred during active infection, with longitudinal follow-up thereafter. There are 15 residues in the CDR3. Trimming removed 4 bases from V and 2 bases from J, with 15 bases in between. Germline V gives CDR1 SGHTS, CDR2 YDEGEE. The receptor was derived from a woman in her seventies with COVID-19, enrolled during active disease. The chain couples TRBV5-8 to TRBJ2-5; TRBD2 might be the D (6 bases). Sequenced input: peripheral blood. For the CDR3, the DNA is TGTGCCAGCAGCGGGAGGCGTAGCGGTCAAGAGACCCAGTACTTC. It specifies CASSGRRSGQETQYF.